The clone carrying this TCR beta chain was observed a handful of times. With a J-beta primer mix and a sample-barcoded 5' primer, a second PCR ran roughly 7 to 11 cycles. TCRdb used MiXCR to reprocess the 5' RACE reads, holding one entry per CDR3 protein. The sample carries about 780,000 distinct CDR3 sequences, 46% recorded once. The data originate from a study of blood T cells in healthy people across ages. The V segment lost 2 bases and the J segment 0 bases; nucleotides outside the gene matches: 13. CDR3 length: 20 residues. CDR1 and CDR2 (germline): SGHTA, FQGNSA. Sequencing was done on a sample of blood. This TCR was recovered from a man older than 75 in good health. The chain links TRBV7-2 to TRBJ2-6; 7 positions match TRBD1. The CDR3 region is CASSLSTRRQGFSGANVLTF. The CDR3 nucleotides are TGTGCCAGCAGCTTATCTACGAGGAGACAGGGATTCTCTGGGGCCAACGTCCTGACTTTC.